The rows below give T cell receptor beta chains drawn from one sample of a study of blood T cell repertoires in COVID-19. Profiling relied on immunoSEQ multiplex PCR, and the TCRdb table lists in-frame clones only, not all of them. Of roughly 130,000 clones detected, less than 90% appear once; the ten largest clones hold approximately 13%. Sample: peripheral blood. The receptor set was obtained from a woman in her 30s who had recovered from COVID-19. Each CDR3 is given with its conserved first and last residue. Each record gives: D gene, V gene, clone size, J gene, CDR3 protein, CDR3 DNA. A D gene is named only where the DNA matches it firmly. Clone size is not always given. Where it is, it says once, few, many or a class for expanded clones.

>TRBD1|TRBV30|.|TRBJ1-2
CAWSRKGTGIYGYTF
TGTGCCTGGAGCCGTAAAGGGACAGGGATCTATGGCTACACCTTC
>.|TRBV11-2|.|TRBJ2-1
CASSFEAGYLYEQFF
TGTGCCAGCAGCTTTGAGGCGGGCTATTTATATGAGCAGTTCTTC
>.|TRBV19|.|TRBJ2-1
CASSIGGVSSYNEQFF
TGTGCCAGTAGTATAGGGGGGGTTAGCTCCTACAATGAGCAGTTCTTC
>TRBD2|TRBV6-1|.|TRBJ2-7
CASSGAGASYEQYF
TGTGCCAGCAGTGGAGCGGGAGCCTCCTACGAGCAGTACTTC
>TRBD2|TRBV2|.|TRBJ2-3
CASSDRLAGADTQYF
TGTGCCAGCAGTGACCGTCTAGCGGGGGCAGATACGCAGTATTTT
>TRBD1|TRBV10-1|.|TRBJ2-7
CASSAGTDYEQYF
TGCGCCAGCAGTGCGGGGACAGACTACGAGCAGTACTTC
>.|TRBV19|.|TRBJ2-1
CASESMGRAAQFF
TGTGCCAGCGAATCGATGGGCAGGGCGGCGCAGTTCTTC
>.|TRBV5-4|.|TRBJ2-2
CASKGQMNTGELFF
TGTGCCAGCAAGGGACAAATGAACACCGGGGAGCTGTTTTTT
>.|TRBV19|.|TRBJ2-7
CASSIGFTGHVSYEQYF
TGTGCCAGTAGTATTGGGTTCACAGGCCATGTGTCCTACGAGCAGTACTTC
>TRBD2|TRBV5-1|.|TRBJ2-2
CASSLLAGKGSGELFF
TGCGCCAGCAGCTTATTAGCGGGAAAAGGTTCCGGGGAGCTGTTTTTT
>TRBD2|TRBV7-9|.|TRBJ2-3
CASSLSGMGTDTQYF
TGTGCCAGCAGCTTAAGCGGGATGGGGACAGATACGCAGTATTTT
>.|TRBV6-5|.|TRBJ1-1
CASSTGYKNTEAFF
TGTGCCAGCAGTACGGGTTACAAGAACACTGAAGCTTTCTTT
>.|TRBV5-1|.|TRBJ1-2
CASSLGQTVNYGYTF
TGCGCCAGCAGCTTGGGACAGACAGTTAACTATGGCTACACCTTC
>.|TRBV2|.|TRBJ2-1
CASQRTIKEHEQFF
TGTGCCAGCCAACGTACGATTAAAGAGCATGAGCAGTTCTTC
>.|TRBV29-1|once|TRBJ2-7
CSDMRSVPYEQYF
TGCAGCGACATGCGTAGCGTCCCCTACGAGCAGTACTTC
>TRBD1|TRBV7-6|few|TRBJ2-7
CASSLGLRDRHYEQYF
TGTGCCAGCAGCTTAGGTCTCCGGGACAGACACTACGAGCAGTACTTC
>.|TRBV7-9|.|TRBJ2-1
CASSLDRYSYNEQFF
TGTGCCAGCAGCTTAGACAGATACTCCTACAATGAGCAGTTCTTC
>TRBD2|TRBV15|.|TRBJ2-3
CATSRLAENTDTQYF
TGTGCCACCAGCAGACTAGCGGAAAACACAGATACGCAGTATTTT
>.|TRBV3-1/TRBV3-2|.|TRBJ2-7
CASSQGRASLGSLSYEQYF
TGTGCCAGCAGCCAAGGAAGGGCTAGCTTAGGGAGCCTCTCCTACGAGCAGTACTTC
>.|TRBV7-3|few|TRBJ2-3
CASSSFGIVTDTQYF
TGTGCCAGCAGCTCTTTCGGGATCGTAACAGATACGCAGTATTTT
>.|TRBV7-8|.|TRBJ1-2
CASSPTRGVGGYTF
TGTGCCAGCAGCCCCACCCGGGGGGTGGGGGGCTACACCTTC
>.|TRBV13|.|TRBJ2-7
CASSPPSGVEQYF
TGTGCCAGCAGCCCCCCTTCGGGAGTCGAGCAGTACTTC